This paragraph reports one TCR beta chain. Its antigen remains unknown. The donors, healthy adults who were HIV-negative, had experienced no recent acute infections or vaccinations. This table comes from immunoSEQ multiplex PCR, and its TCRdb copy is limited to in-frame clones, with some not included. In the table there are roughly 2.4 million clones, approximately 94% of which are singletons. V trimming: 6 bases; J trimming: 1 base; junction bases outside the gene matches: 8. The CDR3 length is 15 residues. Germline CDR1 and CDR2: SGHTA and FQGNSA. The sample is drawn from a study of shared clonotypes between healthy human individuals. Study outcomes and limitations: Several donors had about 5% of their naive CD4 clonotypes in common. Rarefaction demonstrated incomplete sorted-subset sequencing despite large depth.

This rearrangement joins TRBV7-2 to TRBJ2-7, with 8 bases that match TRBD2. Sequenced: naive CD4+ T cells sorted from blood. Subset in this sample: CD45RA+ positively selected. This receptor was taken from a young man in good health. CDR3 coding DNA: TGTGCCAGCAGTTTTTCAGCGGGGGCGTCCTACGAGCAGTACTTC. It is translated as CASSFSAGASYEQYF.